The entry below describes one T cell receptor beta chain. Its antigen remains unidentified. This specimen comes from a study of identical twins. Whole-study results and caveats: Memory repertoires showed no such pattern, whereas abundant cord blood beta clonotypes carried fewer insertions. Sharing of beta out-of-frame sequences by twins showed a weaker excess. Its conclusions, products of cross-sectional statistical analysis, did not come from following the same donors.

All of the donors were Caucasians in good health. TCRdb recomputed calls from the 5' RACE reads with MiXCR, one row per CDR3 protein. Counted here are 650,000 to 800,000 distinct CDR3 sequences, 8.6% occurring once; the ten biggest clones make up around 0.98%. A further study also used this sample, focusing on yellow fever vaccine responses in identical twins.

The source of this sequence is a young woman in good health. Sequencing was carried out using PBMCs.

The CDR3 reads CSVERGLYNEQFF. The DNA of the CDR3 is TGCAGCGTTGAGAGGGGGCTCTACAATGAGCAGTTCTTC. The chain is built from TRBV29-1 and TRBJ2-1, with 7 bases identical to TRBD1. With 3 bases clipped from V and 3 bases from J, the junction kept 2 bases outside the gene matches. Germline V gene data show CDR1 as SQVTM and CDR2 as ANQGSEA. This CDR3 contains 13 residues.